These T cell receptor beta chains were read from a single sample in a study of blood T cell repertoires in COVID-19. Profiled with immunoSEQ multiplex PCR; TCRdb holds only in-frame clones, not every one. The table has fewer than 150,000 clones, under 85% seen once; the top ten hold 6% to 7.5%. Source material: peripheral blood. Receptor source: a human donor in a cohort sampled during active COVID-19. Both conserved end residues are part of each CDR3. Fields, in order: clone size, J gene, V gene, D gene, CDR3 DNA, CDR3 protein. A D gene is named only where the DNA matches it firmly. Where a row states a size, it is once, few, many or the class of an expanded clone; other rows omit it.

NA | TRBJ1-4 | TRBV6-2/TRBV6-3 | NA | TGTGCCAGCAGTTACCTGGGGGGAAATGAAAAACTGTTTTTT | CASSYLGGNEKLFF
NA | TRBJ2-3 | TRBV12-5 | TRBD2 | TGTGCTTCAAACCCCACTAGCGGGGGGGCGGCCACAGATACGCAGTATTTT | CASNPTSGGAATDTQYF
NA | TRBJ2-5 | TRBV6-2/TRBV6-3 | TRBD2 | TGTGCCAGCAGTTACTCGGCTAGCGGGGGCCCTTGGGGTATAGAGACCCAGTACTTC | CASSYSASGGPWGIETQYF
NA | TRBJ1-5 | TRBV6-1 | NA | TGTGCCAGCAGTGAACTTGGGAGGCCCCAGCATTTT | CASSELGRPQHF
NA | TRBJ1-1 | TRBV15 | NA | TGTGCCACCAGCGGATTAAGGGAGGGGGTGACTGAAGCTTTCTTT | CATSGLREGVTEAFF
NA | TRBJ2-3 | TRBV19 | TRBD2 | TGTGCCAGTAAATGGCTAGCGGGGACCACAGATACGCAGTATTTT | CASKWLAGTTDTQYF
medium-sized | TRBJ2-2 | TRBV7-9 | TRBD1 | TGTGCCAGCGCCGGGACAGAGAACACCGGGGAGCTGTTTTTT | CASAGTENTGELFF
NA | TRBJ2-2 | TRBV5-8 | TRBD2 | TGTGCCAGCAGCTTGCAAGCGGGGGTCGTTTTT | CASSLQAGVVF
NA | TRBJ2-1 | TRBV19 | TRBD1 | TGTGCCAGTAGTATGGACAGGGGGGATGAGCAGTTCTTC | CASSMDRGDEQFF
NA | TRBJ1-2 | TRBV5-1 | TRBD1 | TGCGCCAGCAGCTTGGCCGGCCAGGGGGCGACCGGCTACACCTTC | CASSLAGQGATGYTF
few | TRBJ2-7 | TRBV5-4 | NA | TGTGCCAGCAGCTCAGGGACAAAGAGGGTGTTTCCCTACGAGCAGTACTTC | CASSSGTKRVFPYEQYF
NA | TRBJ1-6 | TRBV3-1/TRBV3-2 | NA | TGTGCCAGCAGCCAAGACTGGAGAAATTCACCCCTCCACTTT | CASSQDWRNSPLHF
once | TRBJ2-7 | TRBV5-4 | NA | TGTGCCAGCAGCACATCAATGACAACCTACGAGCAGTACTTC | CASSTSMTTYEQYF
NA | TRBJ2-1 | TRBV20-1 | TRBD2 | TGCAGTGCTAGTTTCGGGCGGGGGGGAACCTACAATGAGCAGTTCTTC | CSASFGRGGTYNEQFF
NA | TRBJ1-6 | TRBV30 | TRBD1 | TGTGCCTGGAGAACAGGGGTCCCTAATTCACCCCTCCACTTT | CAWRTGVPNSPLHF
NA | TRBJ1-2 | TRBV7-5 | NA | TGTGCCAGAAGCTCCCATGTGACAGGGGACTCCCTCTATGGCTACACCTTC | CARSSHVTGDSLYGYTF
NA | TRBJ2-1 | TRBV7-2 | TRBD2 | TGTGCCAGCAGCTCTAGCGGGGGGGCCAGATTCTCCTACAATGAGCAGTTCTTC | CASSSSGGARFSYNEQFF
NA | TRBJ2-5 | TRBV11-3 | TRBD2 | TGTGCCAGCAGCGCCGGGACTAGCGAAAAAGAGACCCAGTACTTC | CASSAGTSEKETQYF
NA | TRBJ2-7 | TRBV5-1 | TRBD1 | TGCGCCAGCAGCCTAGGACAGGGAATTTCCTACGAGCAGTACTTC | CASSLGQGISYEQYF
NA | TRBJ1-2 | TRBV10-3 | NA | TGTGCCATCAGTGATAGGACATTCACCCGTGGCTACACCTTC | CAISDRTFTRGYTF
few | TRBJ2-7 | TRBV2 | NA | TGTGCCAGCAGTGATCAGGCTTTCTACGAGCAGTACTTC | CASSDQAFYEQYF
NA | TRBJ1-1 | TRBV3-1/TRBV3-2 | NA | TGTGCCAGCAGCCAAGATCTCGACCGGGGAGGGACTGAAGCTTTCTTT | CASSQDLDRGGTEAFF
NA | TRBJ1-5 | TRBV10-3 | NA | TGTGCCATCAGTGAAGGGGACAAATATCAGCCCCAGCATTTT | CAISEGDKYQPQHF
once | TRBJ2-3 | TRBV10-3 | TRBD2 | TGTGCCATCAGGCCCGGGACTGGGGGGGCAGATACGCAGTATTTT | CAIRPGTGGADTQYF
NA | TRBJ1-2 | TRBV3-1/TRBV3-2 | TRBD1 | TGTGCCAGCAGCCAAGCGGGGACCGGGACAGGGAACGGCTACACCTTC | CASSQAGTGTGNGYTF
NA | TRBJ1-3 | TRBV6-1 | NA | TGTGCCAGCAGTGAATCGGGTTTTCGGACCATATATTTT | CASSESGFRTIYF
NA | TRBJ1-5 | TRBV6-6 | TRBD1 | TGTGCCAGCAGTCGGGCCGGGACAGGGGGTCGCGGGGGCAATCAGCCCCAGCATTTT | CASSRAGTGGRGGNQPQHF
NA | TRBJ2-7 | TRBV6-5 | TRBD1 | TGTGCCAGCAGTTCACTCCGACAGGGCCTTTCCTACGAGCAGTACTTC | CASSSLRQGLSYEQYF
few | TRBJ1-3 | TRBV7-9 | NA | TGTGCCAGCAGCTTAGTACTTTCCCTCTCTGGAAACACCATATATTTT | CASSLVLSLSGNTIYF
NA | TRBJ2-3 | TRBV7-2 | TRBD2 | TGTGCCAGCAGCCCCGGGGGGGATACGCAGTATTTT | CASSPGGDTQYF
once | TRBJ1-4 | TRBV30 | NA | TGTGCCTGGAGTTTACAGGGTCCCGAAAAACTGTTTTTT | CAWSLQGPEKLFF
NA | TRBJ2-6 | TRBV19 | NA | TGTGCCAGTAGTCCGACCTCGGGTCGGGCCAACGTCCTGACTTTC | CASSPTSGRANVLTF
NA | TRBJ2-5 | TRBV19 | NA | TGTGCCAGTAGCCCCAGGGAAAGGGTACAAGAGACCCAGTACTTC | CASSPRERVQETQYF
NA | TRBJ2-1 | TRBV5-5 | TRBD1 | TGTGCCAGCACAAAATCGACAGGGTGGAACTACAATGAGCAGTTCTTC | CASTKSTGWNYNEQFF
NA | TRBJ2-1 | TRBV9 | NA | TGTGCCAGCAGCGCAAGGACTAGCAGGGGGGGTGAGCAGTTCTTC | CASSARTSRGGEQFF
few | TRBJ2-7 | TRBV7-6 | NA | TGTGCCAGCAGCTTAACCTCTGGCCACGAGCAGTACTTC | CASSLTSGHEQYF
NA | TRBJ2-3 | TRBV7-3 | TRBD2 | TGTGCCAGCAGCTTATCCATTAGCGGGGGACGAAGTTCGCAGTATTTT | CASSLSISGGRSSQYF
NA | TRBJ2-7 | TRBV27 | NA | TGTGCCAGCAGTCCGGACCTTGGGGGGTTGGGCGAGCAGTACTTC | CASSPDLGGLGEQYF
NA | TRBJ2-1 | TRBV11-2 | TRBD2 | TGTGCCAGCAGCTTAGGGGTAGGTCTAGCGGTCTACAATGAGCAGTTCTTC | CASSLGVGLAVYNEQFF
NA | TRBJ1-5 | TRBV2 | NA | TGTGCCTCCCGAGAGGGGGATCAGCCCCAGCATTTT | CASREGDQPQHF
many | TRBJ1-1 | TRBV29-1 | NA | TGCAGCGTTGAGCCGGACACGACGAACACTGAAGCTTTCTTT | CSVEPDTTNTEAFF
NA | TRBJ1-4 | TRBV5-6 | NA | TGTGCCAGCAGCTGGGGGGTGGATGCTGAAAAACTGTTTTTT | CASSWGVDAEKLFF
NA | TRBJ2-3 | TRBV4-2 | NA | TGTGCCAGCAGCCAGGCAGTGGGGGGGCTAGATACGCAGTATTTT | CASSQAVGGLDTQYF
NA | TRBJ2-1 | TRBV7-3 | TRBD1 | TGTGCCAGCACCGTAAGCTCGGGACAGGGGCATGAGCAGTTCTTC | CASTVSSGQGHEQFF
once | TRBJ2-1 | TRBV3-1/TRBV3-2 | TRBD2 | TGTGCCAGCAGCCCCCGGACTAGCGGGGGCGGTGAGCAGTTCTTC | CASSPRTSGGGEQFF
NA | TRBJ1-5 | TRBV7-9 | TRBD1 | TGTGCCAGCAGCCCCGTCGGGACAGGCAATCAGCCCCAGCATTTT | CASSPVGTGNQPQHF
once | TRBJ2-1 | TRBV19 | NA | TGTGCCAGTGAGGGGGGGCCTAACAATGAGCAGTTCTTC | CASEGGPNNEQFF
NA | TRBJ2-7 | TRBV6-2/TRBV6-3 | TRBD2 | TGTGCCAGCAGTTTCGATGCCGAGCGGGGGTCCTACGAGCAGTACTTC | CASSFDAERGSYEQYF
NA | TRBJ2-1 | TRBV18 | TRBD2 | TGTGCCAGCTCACCACGCACTAGCGGGGGAACCTACAATGAGCAGTTCTTC | CASSPRTSGGTYNEQFF
few | TRBJ1-1 | TRBV6-2/TRBV6-3 | NA | TGTGCCAGCAGTTTGGCACAGGGATCCACGGCTTTCTTT | CASSLAQGSTAFF
NA | TRBJ1-2 | TRBV6-1 | NA | TGTGCCAGCAGTGAAAGGGGTACTACGCTTCGAGGCTATGGCTACACCTTC | CASSERGTTLRGYGYTF
NA | TRBJ2-7 | TRBV3-1/TRBV3-2 | TRBD2 | TGTGCCAGCAGCCAACTCACCGGGACTAACTCCTACGAGCAGTACTTC | CASSQLTGTNSYEQYF
NA | TRBJ2-3 | TRBV7-2 | NA | TGTGCCAGCAGCTTAGGGGGTAGAGGGCTCTATTTT | CASSLGGRGLYF